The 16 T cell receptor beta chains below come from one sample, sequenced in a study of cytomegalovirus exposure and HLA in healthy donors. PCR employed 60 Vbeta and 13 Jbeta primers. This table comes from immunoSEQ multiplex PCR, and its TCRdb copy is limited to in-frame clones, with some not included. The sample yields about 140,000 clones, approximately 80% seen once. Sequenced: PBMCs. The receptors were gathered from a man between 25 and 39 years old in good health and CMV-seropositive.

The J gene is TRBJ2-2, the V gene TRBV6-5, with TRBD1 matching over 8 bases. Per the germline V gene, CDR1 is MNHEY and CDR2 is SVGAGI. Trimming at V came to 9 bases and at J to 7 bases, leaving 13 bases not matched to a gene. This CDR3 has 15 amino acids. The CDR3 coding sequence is TGTGCCAGTAAAAGGACAGGGAATAAGTACGGGGAGCTGTTTTTT. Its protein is CASKRTGNKYGELFF.

CDR3 amino acids: CASSSPGLAGQETQYF. CDR3 coding DNA: TGCGCCAGCAGCTCGCCGGGACTAGCGGGGCAAGAGACCCAGTACTTC. This rearrangement joins TRBV5-1 to TRBJ2-5; 13 nucleotides match TRBD2. The CDR3 is 16 residues long. Germline V CDR1 and CDR2: SGHRS, YFSETQ. J lost 2 bases, V lost 3 bases, and 4 bases had no gene match.

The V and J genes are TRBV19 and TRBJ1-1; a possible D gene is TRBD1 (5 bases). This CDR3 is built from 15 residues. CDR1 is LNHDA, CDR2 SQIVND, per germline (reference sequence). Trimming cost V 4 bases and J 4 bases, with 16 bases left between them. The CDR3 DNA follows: TGTGCCAGTAGTAATCGTGGGGCCACCGGCACTGAAGCTTTCTTT. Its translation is CASSNRGATGTEAFF.

The CDR3 nucleotides are TGTGCCAGCAGCCCTAGGGGGAGCGGTAATCTAGAGACCCAGTACTTC. Protein sequence: CASSPRGSGNLETQYF. V usage is TRBV11-3 and J usage is TRBJ2-5, with a weak D call TRBD1 (6 bases). The ends were cut back, 5 bases at V and 4 bases at J, with 20 bases in the middle. CDR1 SGHNT and CDR2 YENEEA come from the germline V gene. The CDR3 is made up of 16 amino acids. The entire variable domain, with the rest obtained from reference TRBV11-3 and TRBJ2-5, is as follows: EAGVVQSPRYKIIEKKQPVAFWCNPISGHNTLYWYLQNLGQGPELLIRYENEEAVDDSQLPKDRFSAERLKGVDSTLKIQPAELGDSAVYLCASSPRGSGNLETQYFGPGTRLLVL.

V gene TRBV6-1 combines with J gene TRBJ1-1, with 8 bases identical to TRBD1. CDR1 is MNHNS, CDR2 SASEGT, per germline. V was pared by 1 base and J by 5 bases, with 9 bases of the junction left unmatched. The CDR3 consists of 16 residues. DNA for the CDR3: TGTGCCAGCAGTGAAGGATCCAGGGGGCTCGGTACTGAAGCTTTCTTT. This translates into CASSEGSRGLGTEAFF.

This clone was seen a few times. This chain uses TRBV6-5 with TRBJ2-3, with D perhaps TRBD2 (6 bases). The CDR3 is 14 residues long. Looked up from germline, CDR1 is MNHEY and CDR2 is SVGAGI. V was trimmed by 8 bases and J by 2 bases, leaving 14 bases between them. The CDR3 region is CASAGSRHTDTQYF. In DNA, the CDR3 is TGTGCCAGCGCGGGGTCTCGACACACAGATACGCAGTATTTT.

CDR3 nucleotide sequence: TGTGCCAGCAGCACCAAAGGGGGTGACACTGAAGCTTTCTTT. Its translation is CASSTKGGDTEAFF. The V gene is TRBV2, the J gene TRBJ1-1, with D possibly TRBD1 on 6 matching bases. V lost 6 bases and J 3 bases, leaving 14 bases between the germline ends. This CDR3 has 14 residues. CDR1 is SNHLY and CDR2 is FYNNEI in the germline V gene.

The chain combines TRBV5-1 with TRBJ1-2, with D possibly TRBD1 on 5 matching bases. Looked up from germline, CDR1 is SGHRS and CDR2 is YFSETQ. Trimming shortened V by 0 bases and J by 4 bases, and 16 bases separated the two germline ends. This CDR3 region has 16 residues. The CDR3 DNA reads TGCGCCAGCAGCTTGGAAGGGTTAGGGGAACTCTATGGCTACACCTTC. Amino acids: CASSLEGLGELYGYTF.

The CDR3 region has the DNA TGTGCCTGGAGTGTACTAGATGGCTACACCTTC. Translation: CAWSVLDGYTF. The V gene is TRBV30, the J gene TRBJ1-2, with D unresolved. Trimming stripped 0 bases from V and 6 bases from J, with 5 bases between. Per germline, CDR1 GTSNPN and CDR2 SVGIG (reference sequence). This CDR3 has 11 residues.

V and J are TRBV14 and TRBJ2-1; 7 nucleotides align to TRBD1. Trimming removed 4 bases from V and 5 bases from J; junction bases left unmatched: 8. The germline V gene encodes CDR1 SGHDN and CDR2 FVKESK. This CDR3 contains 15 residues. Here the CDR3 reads CASSPSTGPNNEQFF. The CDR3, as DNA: TGTGCCAGCAGCCCGTCGACAGGGCCCAACAATGAGCAGTTCTTC.

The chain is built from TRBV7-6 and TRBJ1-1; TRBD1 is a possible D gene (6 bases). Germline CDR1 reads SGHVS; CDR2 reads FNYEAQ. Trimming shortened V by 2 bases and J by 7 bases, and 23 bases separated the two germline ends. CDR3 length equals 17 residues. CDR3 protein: CASSLSPGGRQENEAFF. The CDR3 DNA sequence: TGTGCCAGCAGCTTATCACCCGGGGGGCGACAAGAAAATGAAGCTTTCTTT. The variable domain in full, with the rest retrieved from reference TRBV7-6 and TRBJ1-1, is GAGVSQSPRYKVTKRGQDVALRCDPISGHVSLYWYRQALGQGPEFLTYFNYEAQQDKSGLPNDRFSAERPEGSISTLTIQRTEQRDSAMYRCASSLSPGGRQENEAFFGQGTRLTVV.

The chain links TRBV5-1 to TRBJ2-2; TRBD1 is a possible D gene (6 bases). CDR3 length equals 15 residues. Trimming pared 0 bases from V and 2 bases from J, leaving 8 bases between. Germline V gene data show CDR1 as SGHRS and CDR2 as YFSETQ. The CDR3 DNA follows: TGCGCCAGCAGCTTGGGGACAGCAAACACCGGGGAGCTGTTTTTT. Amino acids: CASSLGTANTGELFF. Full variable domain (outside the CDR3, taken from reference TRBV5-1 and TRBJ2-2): KAGVTQTPRYLIKTRGQQVTLSCSPISGHRSVSWYQQTPGQGLQFLFEYFSETQRNKGNFPGRFSGRQFSNSRSEMNVSTLELGDSALYLCASSLGTANTGELFFGEGSRLTVL.

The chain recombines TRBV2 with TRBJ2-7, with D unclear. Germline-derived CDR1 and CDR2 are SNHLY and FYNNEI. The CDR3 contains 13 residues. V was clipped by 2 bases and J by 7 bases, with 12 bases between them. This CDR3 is CASSELGIREQYF. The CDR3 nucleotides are TGTGCCAGCAGTGAACTAGGTATAAGGGAGCAGTACTTC. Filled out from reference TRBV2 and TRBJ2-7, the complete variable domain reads EPEVTQTPSHQVTQMGQEVILRCVPISNHLYFYWYRQILGQKVEFLVSFYNNEISEKSEIFDDQFSVERPDGSNFTLKIRSTKLEDSAMYFCASSELGIREQYFGPGTRLTVT.

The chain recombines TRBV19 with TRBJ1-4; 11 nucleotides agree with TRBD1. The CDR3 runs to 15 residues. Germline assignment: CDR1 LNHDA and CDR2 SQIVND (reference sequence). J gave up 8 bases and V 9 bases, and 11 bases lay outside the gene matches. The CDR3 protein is CASRTGGAAGEKLFF. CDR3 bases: TGTGCCAGCAGGACAGGGGGCGCGGCCGGGGAAAAACTGTTTTTT.

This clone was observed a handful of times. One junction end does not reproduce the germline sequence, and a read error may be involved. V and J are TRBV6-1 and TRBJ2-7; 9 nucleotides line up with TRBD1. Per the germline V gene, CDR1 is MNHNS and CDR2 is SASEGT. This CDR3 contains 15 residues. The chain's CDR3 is CASSADGTGSSEQYF. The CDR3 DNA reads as TGTGCCAGCAGTGCGGACGGGACAGGGTCCTCCGAGCAGTACTTC.

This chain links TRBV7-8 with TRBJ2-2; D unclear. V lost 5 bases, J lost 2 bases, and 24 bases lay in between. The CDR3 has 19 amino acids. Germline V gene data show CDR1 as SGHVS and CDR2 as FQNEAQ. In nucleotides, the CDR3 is TGTGCCAGCAGCGCCCTAGTCGGAATCCCCCAAAGAAACACCGGGGAGCTGTTTTTT. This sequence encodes CASSALVGIPQRNTGELFF.